This T cell receptor (beta chain) originates from a study of blood T cell repertoires in COVID-19. The CDR3 covers 17 residues. Produced via immunoSEQ multiplex PCR; TCRdb's table is partial and in-frame only. The table has 150,000 to 200,000 clones, roughly 80% seen once. The sample taken for sequencing was peripheral blood. This chain links TRBV21-1 with TRBJ2-1; the listed D gene, TRBD2, was not tested against the DNA. TRBV21-1 is a known pseudogene. This TCR came from a human donor with acute or convalescent COVID-19. The donor label of this sample is uncertain. The CDR3 coding sequence is TGTGCCAGCATCAGGAGGGCCCTCTGTTGGAGTGACAATGAGCAGTTCTTC. This encodes CASIRRALCWSDNEQFF.